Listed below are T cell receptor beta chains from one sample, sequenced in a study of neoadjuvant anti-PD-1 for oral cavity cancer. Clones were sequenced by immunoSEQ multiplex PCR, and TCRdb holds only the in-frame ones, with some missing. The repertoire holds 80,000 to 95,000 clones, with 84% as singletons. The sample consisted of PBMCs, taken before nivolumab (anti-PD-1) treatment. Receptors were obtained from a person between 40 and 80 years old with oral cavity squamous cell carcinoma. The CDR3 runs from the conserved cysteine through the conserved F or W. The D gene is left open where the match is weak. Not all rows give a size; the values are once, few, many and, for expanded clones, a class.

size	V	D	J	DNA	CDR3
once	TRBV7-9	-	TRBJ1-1	TGTGCCAGCAGCTTAGATGGAATTGAAGCTTTCTTT	CASSLDGIEAFF
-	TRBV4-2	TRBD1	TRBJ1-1	TGTGCCAGCAGCCAAGATAACCGGGACAGGGTGTCCCTAAAAATGAACACTGAAGCTTTCTTT	CASSQDNRDRVSLKMNTEAFF
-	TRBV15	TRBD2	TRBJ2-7	TGTGCCACCAGCTTCCGACTAGCGGGGGACTCCTACGAGCAGTACTTC	CATSFRLAGDSYEQYF
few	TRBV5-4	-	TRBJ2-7	TGTGCCAGCAGCTTGGGAGGGGCCGAATACGAGCAGTACTTC	CASSLGGAEYEQYF
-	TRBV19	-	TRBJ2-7	TGTGCCAGTAGCCTGGACAAGGTAGAAGGGGAGCAGTACTTC	CASSLDKVEGEQYF
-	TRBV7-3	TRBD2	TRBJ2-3	TGTGCCAGCAGCTTAACTAGCGGGAGGAAGAGCACAGATACGCAGTATTTT	CASSLTSGRKSTDTQYF
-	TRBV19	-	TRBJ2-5	TGTGCCAGTAGTATGGGGTATTACCAAGAGACCCAGTACTTC	CASSMGYYQETQYF
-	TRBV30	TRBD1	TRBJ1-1	TGTGCCTGGAGCGACCGGGACAGTGTTACTTTCTTT	CAWSDRDSVTFF
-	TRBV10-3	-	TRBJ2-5	TGTGCCATCAGTGAGCCCCTTTCGCAGCAAGAGACCCAGTACTTC	CAISEPLSQQETQYF
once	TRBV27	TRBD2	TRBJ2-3	TGTGCCAGCAGTTTATCCCGAGCGGGAGGGGGCACAGATACGCAGTATTTT	CASSLSRAGGGTDTQYF
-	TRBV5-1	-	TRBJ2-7	TGCGCCAGCAGCTTGAAGACACTTTCTACTAGCGAGCAGTACTTC	CASSLKTLSTSEQYF
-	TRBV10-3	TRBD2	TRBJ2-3	TGTGCCATCAGCCAGACTAGCGGGGATTACACAGATACGCAGTATTTT	CAISQTSGDYTDTQYF
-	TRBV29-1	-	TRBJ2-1	TGCAGCGTTGCTCAGGTTGAGCAGTTCTTC	CSVAQVEQFF
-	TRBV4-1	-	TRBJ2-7	TGCGCCAGCAGCCAGACAACCCTTGCAGGGGCCTACGAGCAGTACTTC	CASSQTTLAGAYEQYF
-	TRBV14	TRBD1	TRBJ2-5	TGTGCCAGCAGCCAAGAGGCCTCGGGAAGGACAGGGGAGGTGCAAGAGACCCAGTACTTC	CASSQEASGRTGEVQETQYF
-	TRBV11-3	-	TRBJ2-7	TGTGCCAGCAGCCGTGGCAGCGGGTCCTACGAGCAGTACTTC	CASSRGSGSYEQYF
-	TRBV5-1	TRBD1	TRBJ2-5	TGCGCCAGCAGCCCGGGGACAGGGGGTGAGGAGACCCAGTACTTC	CASSPGTGGEETQYF
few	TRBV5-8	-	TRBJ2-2	TGTGCCAGCAGCTTTGAGGGCCACAAGAACACCGGGGAGCTGTTTTTT	CASSFEGHKNTGELFF
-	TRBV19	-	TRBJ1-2	TGTGCCAGTACTCCGGGACGTAAGAACTATGGCTACACCTTC	CASTPGRKNYGYTF
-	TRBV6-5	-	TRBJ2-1	TGTGCCAGCAGCGCAAAGGGCCCACAGTTCTTC	CASSAKGPQFF
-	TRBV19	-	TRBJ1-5	TGTGCCAGCAAGGCCTCACTGTCGGGACAGCATTTT	CASKASLSGQHF
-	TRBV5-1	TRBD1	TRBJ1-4	TGCGCCAGCAGCCTTGCGGGACAGAATGAAAAACTGTTTTTT	CASSLAGQNEKLFF
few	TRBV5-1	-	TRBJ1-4	TGCGCCAGCAGCTTGAGTACGGGGGGCATAGACGAAAAACTGTTTTTT	CASSLSTGGIDEKLFF
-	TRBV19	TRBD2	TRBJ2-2	TGTGCCAGTAGTACTAGCGGGAGTTACACCGGGGAGCTGTTTTTT	CASSTSGSYTGELFF
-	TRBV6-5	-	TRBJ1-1	TGTGCCAGCAGTTACTCGTTACGGGTCACTGAAGCTTTCTTT	CASSYSLRVTEAFF
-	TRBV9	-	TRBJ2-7	TGTGCCAGCAGCGTAGTATCCGGAGCTCCCGAGCAGTACTTC	CASSVVSGAPEQYF
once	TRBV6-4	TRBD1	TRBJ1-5	TGTGCCAGCAGTGAAGGAGGGGGCGGTCAGCCCCAGCATTTT	CASSEGGGGQPQHF
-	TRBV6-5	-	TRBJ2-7	TGTGCCAGCAGTTGGCTTAGGACGAGCTCCTACGAGCAGTACTTC	CASSWLRTSSYEQYF
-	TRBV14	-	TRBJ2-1	TGTGCCAGCAGCCAAGTAGGATGGGGTGAGCAGTTCTTC	CASSQVGWGEQFF
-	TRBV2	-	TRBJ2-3	TGTGCCAGCAAGCGCGAAGCAGATACGCAGTATTTT	CASKREADTQYF